This T cell receptor beta chain was sequenced for a study of cytomegalovirus exposure and HLA in healthy donors (dated by TCRdb to between 2016 and 2019). Regarding the study in general: An earlier analysis of roughly 500 of the donors reported 250 to 300 Gb of sequence data and 117 million unique TCR beta sequences obtained from some 170 million T cells. In addition to the first cohort of approximately 650 subjects, a separate validation cohort of some 120 different subjects was used. Typing coverage differed by locus: A, B, C, DRB1 and DQB1 were typed in about 620-640 donors, DQA1 in 522, DPA1 in nearly 610, and DPB1 in 472. An early release covering roughly 600 HLA-typed donors comprised approximately 290 gigabases of sequencing data and around 85 million unique TCR sequences. In the later analysis, no new phenotypic data were used to find candidate immune exposures; instead, reliance was placed on TCR beta sequences and their occurrence across donors. Of the 300 to 450 genotyped donors, 70% to 90% were placed in the genetic ancestry cluster associated with self-reported Caucasian donors. The study aimed to test whether signatures of past pathogen exposure could be identified by cataloging public T cell receptors. In a later analysis, previously published TCR beta repertoires from more than 500 donors were re-analyzed and high-resolution HLA genotyping was added so that TCR occurrence patterns could be studied. An earlier analysis of several hundred of the donors applied high-throughput TCR beta sequencing to assess whether each TCR beta V gene segment acted as functional or pseudogenic. A later genetic analysis took genome-wide SNP genotypes for about 55% of the 666 donors and used that subset as a discovery cohort. Every repertoire in the discovery cohort had been generated on one and the same sequencing platform. Four to six DR-DQ haplotypes were handled as single units for association and clustering, since linkage in the cohort was strong. On average, 235,054 unique TCR beta nucleotide sequences were sequenced per donor among a few hundred genotyped donors of the cohort, with roughly 18% of those sequences being non-productive. Donor age, sex, ethnicity and CMV serostatus were compiled together with the repertoire data. High-throughput TCR immunosequencing, statistical association of individual TCRs with disease status, and machine learning were combined to predict cytomegalovirus infection status. Using immunosequencing, the study profiled T cell repertoires from about 620 subjects and related those repertoires to cytomegalovirus serostatus. Class I and class II HLA loci were covered by the typing at four-digit resolution. Study-wide findings and limitations: HLA typing was unavailable for some donors at each locus, so association tests used only the typed subset. Sequencing depth was assumed to be roughly uniform across donors in the presence/absence analyses, though that assumption may not hold. In a later analysis, around 15,000 TCR beta sequences were associated with specific HLA alleles at a false discovery rate of 0.05. V-gene and J-gene trimming of TCR beta chains was associated with a missense DCLRE1C variant in a later genetic analysis, and the association was replicated in an independent cohort. It was suggested by the authors that the approach could potentially be generalized to other disease states and immunological phenotypes. Most TCR sequences were observed very rarely across donors, whereas some public TCRs were present in many individuals. A later analysis found that most CMV-associated TCR beta chains appeared HLA-restricted, with HLA associations seemingly driven largely by CMV exposure. A further reported finding was that TCR beta sequences accurately predicted the HLA-A and HLA-B alleles for most subjects in the first cohort. The earlier analysis of nearly 600 of the donors excluded over 15 rarely observed V segments, including chromosome 9 orphons, because counts were too low. For the cohort, immune exposure information was limited to CMV serostatus. According to a later genetic analysis, donors in an Asian-associated ancestry cluster had fewer N-insertions in productive TCRs than the approximately 710-donor mean. In an earlier analysis of roughly 560 of the donors, most TCR beta V segments were observed in productive rearrangements about 90% or about 30% of the time, broadly matching IMGT annotations. In the study, some 160 TCR beta chains were listed as associated with cytomegalovirus. Linkage disequilibrium might explain the correlated functional status among segregating V segments, but an unknown experimental factor could not be ruled out. In a later analysis, several top co-occurrence clusters were reported to appear linked to parvovirus B19, influenza, CMV and Epstein-Barr virus. In a later analysis, HLA-associated TCR beta chains were found to be more clonally expanded and to have lower generation probabilities than equally common non-associated chains. Some IMGT-functional V segments, including TRBV6-2 and TRBV6-3, could not be told apart with the 87-base-pair reads, so those segments were excluded. The cohort was sequenced for TCR beta chains only, and without alpha or paired-chain data the features that could be detected were limited. Cytomegalovirus status was reported to be diagnosed by the classifier with high specificity and sensitivity in both the original and validation cohorts. According to a later analysis, TCR association rates differed among HLA loci, with DRB1 alleles showing the most associated TCRs and HLA-C alleles showing the fewest. The sequencing pipeline was judged likely to have produced a cluster of highly shared sequence variants as a technical artifact. Assigning TCR associations to individual alleles was difficult when HLA alleles, especially DR and DQ, strongly co-occurred. In vitro tests confirmed that a few of the cytomegalovirus-associated TCR beta chains recognize cytomegalovirus antigens.

The protocol used for the library was the immunoSEQ multiplex PCR assay. A mixture of 60 forward primers for TCR Vbeta segments and 13 reverse primers for TCR Jbeta segments was used in the multiplex PCR. A multiplex PCR assay on genomic DNA amplified the CDR3 region of rearranged TCR beta genes. The Illumina HiSeq System was used to sequence the amplified TCR beta libraries as 87-base-pair reads. In the source study's methods: Across the 600 to 700 repertoires, a later analysis counted 80 million or so unique TCR beta chains, 9 million to 14 million of which were shared by at least two donors. A nearest-neighbor algorithm error-corrected the raw reads and collapsed the reads into unique sequences, merging closely related sequences to remove PCR and sequencing errors. To assign V, D and J gene segments, CDR3 sequences were aligned to IMGT reference sequences. For a sequence to be retained, a match of at least six nucleotides to both a V gene segment and a J gene segment was required. A rearrangement counted as productive if the CDR3 had no stop codons and remained in frame with V and J, and every other rearrangement counted as non-productive. Following IMGT convention, CDR3 was defined as the stretch from the second conserved V-encoded cysteine to the conserved J-encoded phenylalanine. The earlier analysis of approximately 500 of the donors excluded sequences that lacked an unambiguous match to a single V gene segment. An earlier analysis of several hundred of the donors called V segments functional above 56.7% productive rearrangements and segregating when the between-donor standard deviation exceeded 5%. To diagnose cytomegalovirus status from the catalog of TCR beta chain sequences, a statistical classification framework was built. V and J gene assignment, in a later analysis, came from comparing TCR nucleotide sequences with IMGT/GENE-DB human TR gene sequences. A later analysis assigned CDR3 sequences and most-parsimonious VDJ recombination scenarios with the TCRdist pipeline. In a later analysis, each TCR beta chain was defined by its CDR3 amino acid sequence together with its V-gene family, and reads lacking a unique V-gene family were excluded. To address suspected cross-contamination and a sequencing artifact, a later analysis removed 550 to 750 highly shared, low-generation-probability nucleotide sequences. For each public chain, a later analysis derived a clonal expansion index from normalized ranks of inferred template counts within each repertoire. A later analysis computed generation probabilities with a VDJ recombination model fitted to out-of-frame rearrangements, and checked the results against IGoR. A later analysis scored TCR-TCR, TCR-HLA and TCR-CMV co-occurrence with hypergeometric tests, applying a repertoire-size bias correction to TCR pairs. To estimate false discovery rates, a later analysis permuted the HLA or CMV assignments 20 times. A later analysis grouped co-occurring TCRs with DBSCAN, adding TCRdist sequence similarity when clustering within HLA-allele-positive subsets. Co-occurrence clustering excluded repertoires with fewer than 30,000 or more than 120,000 public chains, plus five with anomalous nucleotide sharing. Here the immuneACCESS table is served through TCRdb, limited to in-frame sequences with V and J called. Missing clones are a known gap in these copies; in checked studies unresolved V genes cover under half, and the rest lacks a known reason. Clonal size and the V and J genes are those of that table, whereas D and trimming came from the DNA. This sample has under 150,000 clones in its table, and 55% to 75% of those were observed once. The ten largest clones take up roughly 8.6% of the sample.

Taken from cysteine to phenylalanine, the CDR3 has 18 residues. The only DNA kept is the CDR3, 54 bases in frame from the first base. The germline V gene sets CDR1 to MDHEN and CDR2 to SYDVKM. The V end gives up 4 bases and the J end 0 bases, leaving 12 bases in the junction not matched to a gene. In total, roughly 670 healthy bone marrow donors made up the cohort. At the time of sampling, all cohort members were nominally healthy, though unrecorded immune exposures were likely present. The donor tested CMV seropositive, placing the donor among the 290 or so seropositive members of the cohort. A peripheral blood sample was provided by each donor, and peripheral blood mononuclear cells were used for TCR beta sequencing. Genomic DNA was extracted from the blood cell samples with the Qiagen DNeasy Blood Extraction Kit. To note about this clone: Its recognized antigen is unknown. No much larger clone is present one base from it, and per-base qualities are unavailable.

The clonotype originates from a woman between 40 and 50 years old in good health and CMV-seropositive. In this chain, TRBV28 is recombined with TRBJ2-5, and 9 junction bases match TRBD1. The specimen was PBMCs. The nucleotide sequence is TGTGCCAGCAGTTCATCGACAGGGGGGGTTGGGCACCAAGAGACCCAGTACTTC. Its translation reads: CASSSSTGGVGHQETQYF.